This T cell receptor (beta chain) was sequenced during a study of blood T cell repertoires in COVID-19. The wider study: Samples representing acute and convalescent COVID-19 were sourced from the United States, Italy and Spain. In each case, the material was cDNA or gDNA derived from T cells, B-cell-depleted T cells, or PBMCs.

In the original workflow: Estimates of nucleated cell counts were drawn from the amplification of reference gene primers. This table comes from immunoSEQ multiplex PCR, and its TCRdb copy is limited to in-frame clones, with some not included. V and J calls and clone size come straight from that table; D and trimming were deduced from the DNA. The repertoire consists of approximately 140,000 clones, with around 89% occurring once and the leading ten covering 2.5% to 3%. Germline CDR1 and CDR2: SGHTA and FQGNSA. The CDR3 contains 14 residues. The ends lost 3 bases at V and 8 bases at J; junction bases unmatched: 7. One Seattle source followed patients from active infection through their disease course.

Sequences were obtained from peripheral blood. This receptor was taken from a human donor with COVID-19, enrolled during active disease. The donor label of this sample is uncertain. V usage is TRBV7-2 and J usage is TRBJ1-2; 9 nucleotides align to TRBD1. The chain's CDR3 is CASSFATGGRGYTF. As DNA, the CDR3 is TGTGCCAGCAGCTTTGCGACAGGGGGACGGGGCTACACCTTC. The full variable domain, with the rest looked up from reference TRBV7-2 and TRBJ1-2, is GAGVSQSPSNKVTEKGKDVELRCDPISGHTALYWYRQSLGQGLEFLIYFQGNSAPDKSGLPSDRFSAERTGGSVSTLTIQRTQQEDSAVYLCASSFATGGRGYTFGSGTRLTVV.